This T cell receptor beta chain is drawn from a study of shared clonotypes between healthy human individuals. Overall study: CD4 naive and CD4 memory each took three plates per donor, while CD8 naive took two and CD8 memory one.

Notes on this clone: Its antigen is not identified.

Each sorted subset replicate got 200 ng genomic DNA, roughly 30,000 genomes. The table came from immunoSEQ multiplex PCR; TCRdb's copy has only in-frame clones and leaves some out. The top ten hold approximately 0.13% of the sample, which has roughly 2 million clones, about 94% seen once. Overall study findings and caveats: Rarefaction exposed incomplete sorted-subset sequencing despite large depth.

Material for sequencing was naive CD4+ T cells sorted from blood. The sample's subset: CD45RA+ positively selected. The TCR sequence derives from a man aged 18 to 30 in good health.

The CDR3, as DNA: TGTGCCAGCAGTCCCGGCCCGGACAGAATTAGCACAGATACGCAGTATTTT. It is translated as CASSPGPDRISTDTQYF. The rearrangement joins TRBV2 to TRBJ2-3; D possibly corresponds to TRBD1 (6 bases). Germline lookup yields CDR1 SNHLY and CDR2 FYNNEI. The V end was cut by 5 bases, the J end by 0 bases, with 18 bases between. CDR3 size: 17 residues.